This TCR beta chain comes out of a study of Ad26.COV2.S vaccination and SARS-CoV-2 variants. In germline, CDR1 is SGHAT, CDR2 FQNNGV. The V and J ends lost 4 bases and 0 bases, in that order; junction bases with no gene match: 6. The CDR3 contains 16 residues. Regarding treatment: some 20 received Ad26.COV2.S at low or high dose, single or two shots; roughly 5 received placebo; per-sample allocation not given. Specimens were obtained on day 63 following the first vaccine or placebo injection. Assay: immunoSEQ multiplex PCR; the TCRdb copy retains only in-frame clones and omits some. The sample shows hundreds of thousands of clones, around 92% of them seen only once.

The gene calls are TRBV11-2 and TRBJ2-7; TRBD1 matches at 10 bases. The sequence came from a person between 18 and 59 years old who received the Ad26.COV2.S COVID-19 vaccine or a placebo. The sequences come from peripheral blood, collected in a trial of Ad26.COV2.S vaccine versus placebo. CDR3 in DNA: TGTGCCAGCAGCTCGTTGGACAGGGGGAGCTCCTACGAGCAGTACTTC. It specifies CASSSLDRGSSYEQYF.